The 19 T cell receptor beta chains below all came from one sample that was sequenced in a study of response to subunit inactivated influenza vaccine. TCRdb used MiXCR to reprocess the RT-PCR reads, holding one entry per CDR3 protein. Found here are roughly 700,000 distinct CDR3 sequences, over 11% of them singletons; the top ten hold roughly 6.4%. Sample: PBMCs from blood, taken roughly 2 weeks before vaccination. The receptors were gathered from a man aged 45-65 years who received an inactivated influenza vaccine.

The chain combines TRBV2 with TRBJ2-3, with 8 positions matching TRBD1. Germline V gives CDR1 SNHLY, CDR2 FYNNEI. After removal of 4 bases from V and 0 bases from J, the junction contained 12 bases not matched to a gene. There are 18 residues in the CDR3. CDR3 amino acids: CASSVQARTGSSTDTQYF. The CDR3 DNA follows: TGTGCCAGCAGTGTACAGGCGCGGACAGGGAGTAGCACAGATACGCAGTATTTT. The variable domain in full, completed from reference TRBV2 and TRBJ2-3, reads EPEVTQTPSHQVTQMGQEVILRCVPISNHLYFYWYRQILGQKVEFLVSFYNNEISEKSEIFDDQFSVERPDGSNFTLKIRSTKLEDSAMYFCASSVQARTGSSTDTQYFGPGTRLTVL.

Many counts were recorded for this clonotype. The chain joins TRBV28 to TRBJ2-1; 9 bases match TRBD1. Trimming at V came to 6 bases and at J to 0 bases, leaving 12 bases not matched to a gene. Germline V gene sequence: CDR1 MDHEN, CDR2 SYDVKM. This CDR3 is 18 amino acids long. The CDR3, as DNA: TGTGCCAGCAGCTCCGGACAGGGGATCATGAGCTCCTACAATGAGCAGTTCTTC. Translation gives CASSSGQGIMSSYNEQFF.

This sequence joins TRBV18 and TRBJ2-5; 7 nucleotides agree with TRBD2. Trimming removed 10 bases from V and 5 bases from J; junction bases left unmatched: 13. The germline V gene has CDR1 KGHSH and CDR2 LQKENI. The CDR3 runs to 14 residues. The CDR3 sequence: CATKRDHQEETQYF. The CDR3 DNA follows: TGTGCCACCAAGCGGGACCACCAAGAGGAGACCCAGTACTTC.

This sequence joins TRBV5-1 and TRBJ2-1; 9 nucleotides agree with TRBD2. The CDR3 loop spans 14 amino acids. The germline CDR1 and CDR2 sequences are SGHRS and YFSETQ. J was trimmed by 7 bases and V by 5 bases; bases with no gene match: 7. CDR3 coding DNA: TGCGCCAGCAGGAGGGCGGGAGGGCCTAATGAGCAGTTCTTC. Residues: CASRRAGGPNEQFF.

The gene calls are TRBV30 and TRBJ2-3; tentative D call: TRBD2 (5 bases). Germline-derived CDR1 and CDR2 are GTSNPN and SVGIG (reference sequence). The CDR3 runs 14 residues. V was pared by 1 base and J by 0 bases, with 8 bases between. The CDR3 DNA sequence: TGTGCCTGGAGTGCAAGCGGAAGCACAGATACGCAGTATTTT. The encoded protein is CAWSASGSTDTQYF.

The V call is TRBV19, the J call TRBJ1-2; D may be TRBD1 (6 bases). CDR3 length: 14 amino acids. Trimming cost V 6 bases and J 1 base, with 12 bases left between them. Germline V gene sequence: CDR1 LNHDA, CDR2 SQIVND (reference sequence). The CDR3, as DNA: TGTGCCAGTAGCCGGAGGACAGTTAACTATGGCTACACCTTC. It encodes CASSRRTVNYGYTF.

The genes are TRBV12-3 or TRBV12-4 and TRBJ1-2; D is unclear. The CDR3 runs to 13 residues. Trimming left V 3 bases short and J 4 bases short, with 9 bases between. The CDR3 nucleotides are TGTGCCAGCAGTTTGCCTTCAGGCTATGGCTACACCTTC. It specifies CASSLPSGYGYTF.

This clonotype has a count of ten or more. The chain recombines TRBV12-3 or TRBV12-4 with TRBJ2-5; 8 nucleotides match TRBD2. Losses at the gene ends were 5 bases for V and 2 bases for J; bases not matched to a gene: 4. There are 14 residues in the CDR3. CDR3 in amino acids: CASSRTGGQETQYF. In nucleotides, the CDR3 is TGTGCCAGCAGTCGAACGGGGGGGCAAGAGACCCAGTACTTC.

The chain is built from TRBV5-8 and TRBJ2-2; D unclear. The V end was cut by 6 bases, the J end by 0 bases, with 9 bases between. From germline, CDR1 is SGHTS and CDR2 YDEGEE. This CDR3 contains 14 residues. The CDR3 coding sequence is TGTGCCAGCAACCCAGGATCGAACACCGGGGAGCTGTTTTTT. Its protein is CASNPGSNTGELFF.

The chain links TRBV2 to TRBJ1-6, with 8 positions matching TRBD1. The germline V gene encodes CDR1 SNHLY and CDR2 FYNNEI. V was pared by 3 bases and J by 5 bases, with 3 bases of the junction left unmatched. The CDR3 runs 15 residues. CDR3 amino acids: CASSDHRGNNSPLHF. In nucleotides, the CDR3 is TGTGCCAGCAGTGATCACAGGGGGAATAATTCACCCCTCCACTTT.

The chain employs TRBV7-9 and TRBJ2-2; 7 nucleotides line up with TRBD1. Germline loops: CDR1 SEHNR, CDR2 FQNEAQ (reference sequence). This CDR3 is 15 amino acids long. With 5 bases clipped from V and 6 bases from J, the junction kept 9 bases outside the gene matches. CDR3 sequence: CASSPGGQLAGELFF. In DNA form, the CDR3 reads TGTGCCAGCAGCCCAGGGGGACAGCTAGCCGGGGAGCTGTTTTTT. Looking up the rest from reference TRBV7-9 and TRBJ2-2 gives the full variable domain: DTGVSQNPRHKITKRGQNVTFRCDPISEHNRLYWYRQTLGQGPEFLTYFQNEAQLEKSRLLSDRFSAERPKGSFSTLEIQRTEQGDSAMYLCASSPGGQLAGELFFGEGSRLTVL.

This clonotype was observed at least ten times. The chain carries TRBV29-1 and TRBJ2-1; D call uncertain. In germline, CDR1 is SQVTM, CDR2 ANQGSEA. Trimming removed 4 bases from V and 5 bases from J, with 6 bases in between. The CDR3 has 11 amino acids. CDR3 residues: CSVVGDNEQFF. The CDR3 DNA is TGCAGCGTTGTTGGGGACAATGAGCAGTTCTTC.

The chain links TRBV28 to TRBJ2-5; 13 nucleotides match TRBD2. Trimming cost V 6 bases and J 0 bases; bases outside gene matches: 1. This CDR3 is 15 amino acids long. Germline loops: CDR1 MDHEN, CDR2 SYDVKM. The CDR3 DNA is TGTGCCAGCAGACTAGCGGGAGGGTACCAAGAGACCCAGTACTTC. Translated, it gives CASRLAGGYQETQYF.

V and J are TRBV20-1 and TRBJ1-2; D may be TRBD1 (6 bases). V lost 6 bases, J lost 4 bases, and 18 bases lay in between. Germline-derived CDR1 and CDR2 are DFQATT and SNEGSKA (reference sequence). The CDR3 has 14 residues. CDR3 residues: CSAVPLQGVYGYTF. CDR3 in DNA: TGCAGTGCCGTACCTCTACAGGGCGTCTATGGCTACACCTTC.

This clonotype was observed a handful of times. The chain recombines TRBV7-8 with TRBJ1-2; D possibly corresponds to TRBD1 (5 bases). The length of the CDR3 is 16 residues. Looked up from germline, CDR1 is SGHVS and CDR2 is FQNEAQ. V dropped 5 bases and J dropped 0 bases, with 16 bases sitting between them. CDR3 in DNA: TGTGCCAGCAGCCCAGACGTCTGGGGCCCTAACTATGGCTACACCTTC. Translated: CASSPDVWGPNYGYTF.

The chain carries TRBV24-1 and TRBJ2-1; D gene unclear. The CDR3 sequence is 16 residues long. Trimming shortened V by 3 bases and J by 3 bases, and 14 bases separated the two germline ends. Per germline, CDR1 KGHDR and CDR2 SFDVKD. The CDR3 nucleotides are TGTGCCACCAGTGATGGGGAAACTTCTTTCTACAATGAGCAGTTCTTC. It translates to CATSDGETSFYNEQFF.

The chain has TRBV28 and TRBJ2-1; D is uncertain. Trimming pared 8 bases from V and 3 bases from J, leaving 14 bases between. The germline V gene encodes CDR1 MDHEN and CDR2 SYDVKM. The CDR3 spans 14 residues. Written as DNA, the CDR3 is TGTGCCAGCTGCGATGGGAACCTCTACAATGAGCAGTTCTTC. Protein: CASCDGNLYNEQFF.

The chain recombines TRBV6-5 with TRBJ2-3; D could derive from TRBD1 or TRBD2 (6 bases each). This CDR3 spans 12 amino acids. CDR1 is MNHEY, CDR2 SVGAGI, per germline. V was cut by 8 bases and J by 11 bases, with 17 bases left in between. DNA of the CDR3: TGTGCCAGCGGGAGAGGGGGGCAGGGGCAGTATTTT. This codes for CASGRGGQGQYF.

This clonotype was counted ten times or more. The V gene is TRBV5-1, the J gene TRBJ1-5; TRBD1 is a possible D gene (6 bases). V lost 3 bases and J 1 base, leaving 11 bases between the germline ends. This CDR3 is 15 amino acids long. Germline V gene lookup returns CDR1 SGHRS and CDR2 YFSETQ. The CDR3 here is CASSSDTGSNQPQHF. The CDR3, as DNA: TGCGCCAGCAGCTCCGATACAGGGAGCAATCAGCCCCAGCATTTT.